This record concerns one T cell receptor (beta chain) sequence. Its antigen is still unknown. J was trimmed by 7 bases and V by 6 bases; bases with no gene match: 5. Germline CDR1 SQVTM, CDR2 ANQGSEA. The CDR3 spans 12 residues. This specimen belongs to a study of CD8 T cells in Susac syndrome. About the research overall: When their blood was taken, patients with Susac syndrome were therapy-naive, taking corticosteroids, or taking intravenous immunoglobulin alone.

Random hexamers served to reverse transcribe roughly 0.45 to 1 ug RNA. MiXCR, run by TCRdb on the immunoSEQ multiplex PCR reads, gives a single entry per CDR3 protein. The table lists some 130,000 distinct CDR3 sequences, roughly 94% of them singletons. TEMRA cells were enriched by FACS, and CD4+ and CD8+ T cells were negatively isolated. Overall study results and limits: Expansion of Susac CD8+ clones peaked in TEMRA cells and in active patients.

The rearrangement uses TRBV29-1 and TRBJ2-7; 11 bases map to TRBD2. The TCR originated in a human donor with Susac syndrome. Sequenced sample: CD8+ T cells from PBMCs. The CDR3 loop reads CSVVGLAVEQYF. For the CDR3, the DNA is TGCAGCGTCGTGGGACTAGCGGTGGAGCAGTACTTC.